These 29 T cell receptor beta chains share one sample of origin, sequenced in a study of graft-versus-host responses after intestinal transplantation. Graft tissue processing released intraepithelial and lamina propria lymphocytes. The data were produced by immunoSEQ multiplex PCR, yet TCRdb's version contains in-frame clones alone and is incomplete. The profile covers 25,000 to 30,000 clones, with around 83% appearing a single time and approximately 3% taken by the ten largest. The sequenced sample was ileum tissue, obtained 98 days after intestinal transplantation. Source of these receptors: a human patient who received an intestinal transplant, so some T cells may come from the graft donor.

The chain is built from TRBV5-4 and TRBJ1-2; 12 bases fit TRBD1. The length of the CDR3 is 15 residues. The V and J ends lost 1 base and 4 bases, in that order; junction bases with no gene match: 2. Germline CDR1 SGHNT, CDR2 YYREEE (reference sequence). The CDR3 loop is CASSLWGQGAYGYTF. The CDR3 DNA follows: TGTGCCAGCAGCTTGTGGGGACAGGGGGCCTATGGCTACACCTTC.

The rearrangement links TRBV19 to TRBJ1-5, with D perhaps TRBD1 (5 bases). V was shortened by 3 bases and J by 2 bases, with 11 bases between the two germline ends. The germline gives CDR1 LNHDA, CDR2 SQIVND (reference sequence). The CDR3 is made up of 15 amino acids. Written as DNA, the CDR3 is TGTGCCAGTAGTATCTGGGGGTTGGGCAATCAGCCCCAGCATTTT. It codes for CASSIWGLGNQPQHF.

V and J are TRBV2 and TRBJ2-5, with 10 nucleotides matching TRBD1. CDR1 and CDR2 (germline): SNHLY, FYNNEI. The V segment lost 10 bases and the J segment 1 base; nucleotides outside the gene matches: 9. The CDR3 covers 15 residues. The CDR3 nucleotides read TGTGCCACCAGCTTAGGGACAGGGGCCCAAGAGACCCAGTACTTC. This sequence encodes CATSLGTGAQETQYF.

The chain employs TRBV5-1 and TRBJ1-6, with 7 bases that match TRBD1. J was trimmed by 4 bases and V by 4 bases; bases with no gene match: 8. CDR3 size: 16 residues. Germline V gives CDR1 SGHRS, CDR2 YFSETQ. CDR3 sequence: CASSPGQETYNSPLHF. The CDR3 DNA is TGCGCCAGCAGCCCTGGACAGGAGACGTATAATTCACCCCTCCACTTT.

This clone was observed once. Other DNA sequences of this sample code for an identical CDR3. The rearrangement uses TRBV5-1 and TRBJ2-7; D not certain. V was cut by 0 bases and J by 3 bases, with 4 bases left in between. The CDR3 has 12 residues. Per the germline V gene, CDR1 is SGHRS and CDR2 is YFSETQ. CDR3 sequence (DNA): TGCGCCAGCAGCTTGGAAGGCTACGAGCAGTACTTC. This gives the protein CASSLEGYEQYF. The full variable domain, its missing parts supplied by reference TRBV5-1 and TRBJ2-7, is KAGVTQTPRYLIKTRGQQVTLSCSPISGHRSVSWYQQTPGQGLQFLFEYFSETQRNKGNFPGRFSGRQFSNSRSEMNVSTLELGDSALYLCASSLEGYEQYFGPGTRLTVT.

The chain uses TRBV2 and TRBJ2-7, with 7 bases that match TRBD2. Germline CDR1 reads SNHLY; CDR2 reads FYNNEI. The ends lost 8 bases at V and 6 bases at J; junction bases unmatched: 10. This CDR3 has 13 residues. The CDR3 nucleotides are TGTGCCAGCGATCAGGAGGGGAGGGTCGAGCAGTACTTC. Its protein is CASDQEGRVEQYF.

The chain links TRBV27 to TRBJ2-1; possible D gene TRBD1, 6 bases. Trimming took off 5 bases at V and 4 bases at J, with 9 bases between the two ends. Germline assignment: CDR1 MNHEY and CDR2 SMNVEV (reference sequence). There are 13 residues in the CDR3. The CDR3 DNA follows: TGTGCCAGCAGTGCCACAGGGTACAATGAGCAGTTCTTC. Encoded protein: CASSATGYNEQFF.

The chain is built from TRBV15 and TRBJ1-5, with a tentative D call TRBD1 (6 bases). Per germline, CDR1 LNHNV and CDR2 YYDKDF (reference sequence). The V and J ends lost 1 base and 5 bases respectively, with 12 bases between them. The CDR3 totals 15 residues. CDR3 protein: CATSRAGATDQPQHF. CDR3 DNA sequence: TGTGCCACCAGCAGAGCGGGGGCCACCGATCAGCCCCAGCATTTT.

This clone was observed a single time. The chain is built from TRBV4-1 and TRBJ2-7, with TRBD1 matching over 7 bases. The CDR3 sequence is 16 residues long. The V gene's germline CDR1 is MGHRA and CDR2 YSYEKL. The V segment lost 0 bases and the J segment 5 bases; nucleotides outside the gene matches: 10. CDR3 nucleotide sequence: TGCGCCAGCAGCCAAGATCTAGGAACAGGGGAAAACGAGCAGTACTTC. Protein product: CASSQDLGTGENEQYF.

The chain carries TRBV7-2 and TRBJ1-2, with 12 bases identical to TRBD1. CDR3 size: 16 residues. Germline V gives CDR1 SGHTA, CDR2 FQGNSA. Germline trimming cut 5 bases from V and 5 bases from J; bases unmatched to any gene: 9. The CDR3 region is CASSPLPGQGAYGYTF. CDR3 DNA: TGTGCCAGCAGCCCCTTACCGGGACAGGGGGCGTATGGCTACACCTTC.

The chain joins TRBV9 to TRBJ2-5, with 11 bases lining up with TRBD2. The trim removed 4 bases at V and 5 bases at J, leaving 10 bases unmatched. Germline CDR1 SGDLS, CDR2 YYNGEE. The CDR3 loop spans 16 amino acids. In nucleotides, the CDR3 is TGTGCCAGCAGCACCCAAGGACTAGCGGGTTGGGAGACCCAGTACTTC. It is translated as CASSTQGLAGWETQYF. Using reference TRBV9 and TRBJ2-5 for the parts outside the CDR3, the full variable domain is DSGVTQTPKHLITATGQRVTLRCSPRSGDLSVYWYQQSLDQGLQFLIQYYNGEERAKGNILERFSAQQFPDLHSELNLSSLELGDSALYFCASSTQGLAGWETQYFGPGTRLLVL.

CDR3 amino acids: CASSQDILAGQETQYF. CDR3 sequence (DNA): TGCGCCAGCAGCCAAGATATACTAGCGGGGCAAGAGACCCAGTACTTC. This chain connects TRBV4-1 to TRBJ2-5; 10 nucleotides line up with TRBD2. Germline CDR1 reads MGHRA; CDR2 reads YSYEKL. With V trimmed by 0 bases and J by 2 bases, 3 bases remained unmatched. There are 16 residues in the CDR3.

The gene calls are TRBV19 and TRBJ2-7, with 7 bases identical to TRBD2. J was trimmed by 6 bases and V by 4 bases; bases with no gene match: 9. CDR1 is LNHDA, CDR2 SQIVND, per germline (reference sequence). The CDR3 is 14 amino acids. CDR3 sequence reads: CASSTNSGGGEQYF. Here the CDR3 DNA reads TGTGCCAGTAGTACCAATAGTGGGGGGGGCGAGCAGTACTTC. The whole variable domain, remainder taken from reference TRBV19 and TRBJ2-7, is DGGITQSPKYLFRKEGQNVTLSCEQNLNHDAMYWYRQDPGQGLRLIYYSQIVNDFQKGDIAEGYSVSREKKESFPLTVTSAQKNPTAFYLCASSTNSGGGEQYFGPGTRLTVT.

The V call is TRBV4-2, the J call TRBJ2-3; the D gene is possibly TRBD2 (5 bases). Germline V gene sequence: CDR1 LGHNA, CDR2 YNFKEQ. This CDR3 comprises 18 residues. Between the trimmed V and J ends, which lost 4 bases and 6 bases, there was a span of 26 bases. CDR3 coding DNA: TGTGCCAGCAGCCCTTTATATTTTGGCCGGGATCTGAAGGATACGCAGTATTTT. Residues: CASSPLYFGRDLKDTQYF.

This rearrangement joins TRBV6-1 to TRBJ2-7; D remains ambiguous. From germline, CDR1 is MNHNS and CDR2 SASEGT. This CDR3 contains 14 residues. V lost 5 bases and J lost 0, with 11 bases in between. CDR3 in amino acids: CASSYPGYSYEQYF. Written as DNA, the CDR3 is TGTGCCAGCAGTTATCCAGGATACTCCTACGAGCAGTACTTC.

The genes are TRBV19 and TRBJ1-6; D call uncertain. Germline assignment: CDR1 LNHDA and CDR2 SQIVND (reference sequence). V was trimmed by 7 bases and J by 7 bases, leaving 14 bases between them. The CDR3 extends over 14 amino acids. The CDR3, as DNA: TGTGCCAGTACCTCCTCGGCGCTAAATTCACCCCTCCACTTT. Translating it yields CASTSSALNSPLHF.

The CDR3 DNA sequence: TGCGCCAGCAGCCAGCATACAGGTCCCTCTGGAAACACCATATATTTT. Amino acid sequence: CASSQHTGPSGNTIYF. The chain carries TRBV4-3 and TRBJ1-3; tentative D call: TRBD1 (5 bases). This CDR3 is built from 16 residues. Trimming shortened V by 3 bases and J by 0 bases, and 12 bases separated the two germline ends. CDR1 is LGHNA and CDR2 is YSLEER in the germline V gene.

This clone was seen a few times. This chain uses TRBV7-2 with TRBJ2-3; D unclear. V was cut by 5 bases and J by 6 bases, with 15 bases left in between. Per the germline V gene, CDR1 is SGHTA and CDR2 is FQGNSA. CDR3 length equals 14 residues. Here the CDR3 DNA reads TGTGCCAGCAGCACTGGGATAACAACTGATACGCAGTATTTT. It codes for CASSTGITTDTQYF. Supplemented by reference TRBV7-2 and TRBJ2-3, the full variable domain reads GAGVSQSPSNKVTEKGKDVELRCDPISGHTALYWYRQSLGQGLEFLIYFQGNSAPDKSGLPSDRFSAERTGGSVSTLTIQRTQQEDSAVYLCASSTGITTDTQYFGPGTRLTVL.

Here the CDR3 DNA reads TGCGCCAGCATAACTAGCAGCTACAATGAGCAGTTCTTC. Its translation is CASITSSYNEQFF. This chain joins TRBV10-1 and TRBJ2-1; weak D call: TRBD2 (6 bases). V lost 7 bases and J 3 bases, leaving 10 bases between the germline ends. The V gene's germline CDR1 is WNHNN and CDR2 SYGVQD (reference sequence). The CDR3 has 13 amino acids.

The rearrangement joins TRBV6-5 to TRBJ2-2; 8 bases fit TRBD1. V shed 4 bases, J shed 2 bases, and the junction held 6 bases outside the gene matches. The CDR3 covers 16 residues. CDR1 is MNHEY, CDR2 SVGAGI, per germline. The CDR3 loop reads CASSSTTGANTGELFF. The CDR3 nucleotides read TGTGCCAGCAGTTCAACGACAGGGGCCAACACCGGGGAGCTGTTTTTT.

This clone was detected only once. The rearrangement uses TRBV27 and TRBJ1-1; possibly TRBD1 for D (5 bases). Deletions cut 3 bases from V and 1 base from J, with 9 bases between. This CDR3 is 14 amino acids long. Germline V gene data show CDR1 as MNHEY and CDR2 as SMNVEV (reference sequence). As DNA, the CDR3 is TGTGCCAGCAGTTTTTCCGGGGGGAACACTGAAGCTTTCTTT. Translating it yields CASSFSGGNTEAFF.

The chain carries TRBV5-1 and TRBJ2-1; D unclear. V was shortened by 0 bases and J by 0 bases, with 10 bases between the two germline ends. Germline CDR1 is SGHRS and CDR2 is YFSETQ. The CDR3 covers 16 residues. This CDR3 reads CASSLGAVYSYNEQFF. CDR3 DNA sequence: TGCGCCAGCAGCTTGGGGGCGGTCTACTCCTACAATGAGCAGTTCTTC.

The V gene is TRBV2, the J gene TRBJ2-5; D is undetermined. Germline V CDR1 and CDR2: SNHLY, FYNNEI. This CDR3 has 13 amino acids. Trimming took 1 base from V and 10 from J, leaving 13 bases between them. CDR3 coding DNA: TGTGCCAGCAGTGAAGAGCTAAGGCGTGACCAGTACTTC. As protein: CASSEELRRDQYF.

J is TRBJ1-6 and V is TRBV30; no firm D call. CDR3 size: 11 residues. Germline V gene lookup returns CDR1 GTSNPN and CDR2 SVGIG (reference sequence). Deletions cut 4 bases from V and 7 bases from J, with 5 bases between. CDR3 DNA sequence: TGTGCCTGGACTGCAAATTCACCCCTCCACTTT. Translated: CAWTANSPLHF.

In regard to this clone: The junction differs from germline at one of its ends, possibly a read error. The chain carries TRBV13 and TRBJ2-5, with 7 bases aligning to TRBD1. This CDR3 has 15 residues. Germline V CDR1 and CDR2: PRHDT, FYEKMQ (reference sequence). The CDR3 DNA is TGTGCCAGCAGCTTACGTCTAAGGGGGCAAGGGACCCAGTACTTC. This sequence encodes CASSLRLRGQGTQYF.

This clone is a singleton in its sample. The V and J genes are TRBV6-1 and TRBJ2-3; D perhaps matches TRBD2 (6 bases). Germline V gene lookup returns CDR1 MNHNS and CDR2 SASEGT. The V end was cut by 4 bases, the J end by 0 bases, with 17 bases between. The CDR3 runs 17 residues. CDR3: CASSGVSGRLSTDTQYF. The CDR3 DNA is TGTGCCAGCAGTGGGGTAAGCGGGCGACTAAGCACAGATACGCAGTATTTT.

This clone was seen a handful of times. The chain employs TRBV7-6 and TRBJ1-1, with 7 bases lining up with TRBD1. Germline CDR1 SGHVS, CDR2 FNYEAQ. V trimming: 2 bases; J trimming: 1 base; junction bases outside the gene matches: 4. This CDR3 contains 15 residues. CDR3 sequence: CASSLIRQGNTEAFF. CDR3 DNA sequence: TGTGCCAGCAGCTTAATTAGACAGGGGAACACTGAAGCTTTCTTT.

This chain uses TRBV2 with TRBJ1-2; perhaps TRBD1 as D (5 bases). Trimming pared 8 bases from V and 6 bases from J, leaving 10 bases between. The CDR3 spans 11 residues. Germline V gene lookup returns CDR1 SNHLY and CDR2 FYNNEI. CDR3 sequence: CASPLGDGYTF. CDR3 DNA sequence: TGTGCCAGCCCCTTAGGGGATGGCTACACCTTC.

This clone was detected once. V usage is TRBV19 and J usage is TRBJ2-3, with TRBD2 matching over 10 bases. The CDR3 extends over 17 amino acids. CDR1 LNHDA and CDR2 SQIVND come from the germline V gene (reference sequence). Losses at the gene ends were 3 bases for V and 6 bases for J; bases not matched to a gene: 12. The DNA of the CDR3 is TGTGCCAGTAGTATGGCCGGGACTAGCGAGGGGGCGGATACGCAGTATTTT. Translated, it gives CASSMAGTSEGADTQYF.